Listed below are T cell receptor beta chains from one sample, sequenced in a study of cytomegalovirus exposure and HLA in healthy donors. Here immunoSEQ multiplex PCR was the method, and the copy in TCRdb shows in-frame clones only, minus some. The sample carries roughly 120,000 clones, 75% to 90% recorded once. Sequencing used PBMCs. The receptor set was obtained from a man younger than 45 in good health and CMV-seronegative. Each CDR3 is given without its conserved first and last residue.

v_call: TRBV28; j_call: TRBJ2-7; cdr3_length: 14; cdr3_aa: ASSLTGPGAPYEQY
v_call: TRBV19; j_call: TRBJ1-5; cdr3_length: 16; cdr3_aa: ASSISFTGQGLYQPQH
v_call: TRBV4-3; j_call: TRBJ2-7; cdr3_length: 13; cdr3_aa: ASSPMLAGGYEQY
v_call: TRBV28; j_call: TRBJ2-1; cdr3_length: 13; cdr3_aa: ASSLGDREANEQF
v_call: TRBV2; j_call: TRBJ2-7; cdr3_length: 11; cdr3_aa: ASTRRTSYEQY
v_call: TRBV11-2; j_call: TRBJ2-6; cdr3_length: 13; cdr3_aa: ASSSTASGANVLT
v_call: TRBV7-3; j_call: TRBJ1-1; cdr3_length: 11; cdr3_aa: ASSSAAGSEAF
v_call: TRBV11-3; j_call: TRBJ2-1; cdr3_length: 13; cdr3_aa: ASSQDTSSYNEQF
v_call: TRBV5-6; j_call: TRBJ2-5; cdr3_length: 15; cdr3_aa: ASSLLLTGGNQETQY
v_call: TRBV7-9; j_call: TRBJ1-1; cdr3_length: 14; cdr3_aa: ASSPRTGSMNTEAF
v_call: TRBV4-3; j_call: TRBJ1-5; cdr3_length: 14; cdr3_aa: ASSQDSTGNNQPQH
v_call: TRBV10-3; j_call: TRBJ2-2; cdr3_length: 15; cdr3_aa: AISGGLADANTGELF
v_call: TRBV6-6; j_call: TRBJ2-7; cdr3_length: 13; cdr3_aa: ASSRAGLAIYEQY
v_call: TRBV4-1; j_call: TRBJ1-2; cdr3_length: 16; cdr3_aa: ASSQRSIRTTWDYGYT
v_call: TRBV7-9; j_call: TRBJ1-3; cdr3_length: 16; cdr3_aa: ASSSPSRGQGAGNTIY
v_call: TRBV4-2; j_call: TRBJ2-1; cdr3_length: 13; cdr3_aa: ASSLTSGRNNEQF
v_call: TRBV15; j_call: TRBJ1-1; cdr3_length: 10; cdr3_aa: ATSRVRTEAF
v_call: TRBV19; j_call: TRBJ2-2; cdr3_length: 13; cdr3_aa: ASSKAGTYTGELF
v_call: TRBV18; j_call: TRBJ1-5; cdr3_length: 10; cdr3_aa: ASSLEPQPQH
v_call: TRBV7-9; j_call: TRBJ2-3; cdr3_length: 12; cdr3_aa: ASSPRGGRDTQY
v_call: TRBV19; j_call: TRBJ2-3; cdr3_length: 12; cdr3_aa: ASSMGASRDTQY
v_call: TRBV11-3; j_call: TRBJ2-5; cdr3_length: 12; cdr3_aa: ASSEGTVQETQY
v_call: TRBV11-2; j_call: TRBJ1-1; cdr3_length: 12; cdr3_aa: ASSSSGRNTEAF
v_call: TRBV6-5; j_call: TRBJ2-5; cdr3_length: 9; cdr3_aa: ASSSRETQY
v_call: TRBV7-2; j_call: TRBJ1-4; cdr3_length: 11; cdr3_aa: ASRGTGGEKLF
v_call: TRBV5-6; j_call: TRBJ2-7; cdr3_length: 13; cdr3_aa: ASSPDRDIPYEQY
v_call: TRBV19; j_call: TRBJ1-3; cdr3_length: 13; cdr3_aa: ASRKTGSSGNTIY
v_call: TRBV19; j_call: TRBJ2-7; cdr3_length: 11; cdr3_aa: ASSRTGNYEQY
v_call: TRBV28; j_call: TRBJ1-5; cdr3_length: 12; cdr3_aa: ASSTGGLNQPQH
v_call: TRBV7-8; j_call: TRBJ2-3; cdr3_length: 13; cdr3_aa: ASSARGFGTDTQY
v_call: TRBV4-1; j_call: TRBJ2-7; cdr3_length: 13; cdr3_aa: ASSQGWDRGREQY
v_call: TRBV5-1; j_call: TRBJ2-7; cdr3_length: 11; cdr3_aa: ASSGRLPYEQY
v_call: TRBV6-5; j_call: TRBJ1-3; cdr3_length: 13; cdr3_aa: ASSSTGAVGNTIY
v_call: TRBV29-1; j_call: TRBJ2-7; cdr3_length: 11; cdr3_aa: SVVGRGWNEQY
v_call: TRBV10-3; j_call: TRBJ2-7; cdr3_length: 11; cdr3_aa: AISEPATIEQY
v_call: TRBV19; j_call: TRBJ2-7; cdr3_length: 13; cdr3_aa: ASSIEIGRTYEQY
v_call: TRBV30; j_call: TRBJ1-5; cdr3_length: 16; cdr3_aa: AWRPARDSLGVGQPQH
v_call: TRBV7-9; j_call: TRBJ2-7; cdr3_length: 13; cdr3_aa: ASSPGLAGGYEQY
v_call: TRBV7-9; j_call: TRBJ2-7; cdr3_length: 12; cdr3_aa: ASSPGTGSYEQY
v_call: TRBV2; j_call: TRBJ2-7; cdr3_length: 13; cdr3_aa: ASRVGTSGSPEQY
v_call: TRBV7-2; j_call: TRBJ1-2; cdr3_length: 11; cdr3_aa: ASSLMGGYGYT
v_call: TRBV5-4; j_call: TRBJ2-5; cdr3_length: 14; cdr3_aa: ASSPGGLARGETQY